The 5 T cell receptor beta chains reported below all come from one sample, sequenced in a study of beta chain features in type 1 diabetes. Study-wide points: TCRB CDR3s from Type 1 diabetes patients were moderately but significantly shorter in all four CD4+ subsets.

Every bit of the isolated RNA underwent reverse transcription, so sequencing read expressed TCRB transcripts. Here immunoSEQ multiplex PCR was the method, and the copy in TCRdb shows in-frame clones only, minus some. The data contain fewer than 450,000 clones, approximately 12% of them singletons. Which antigens these TCRs recognize remains unknown. Sequencing was done on a sample of naive CD4+ T cells from blood. Receptors were obtained from a woman between 18 and 30 years old with type 1 diabetes.

This clone has more than one count but fewer than ten. The same CDR3 can be traced to other DNA sequences in this sample. The chain employs TRBV2 and TRBJ2-3, with D hard to call. This CDR3 is 11 amino acids long. Trimming pared 5 bases from V and 2 bases from J, leaving 2 bases between. The germline V gene encodes CDR1 SNHLY and CDR2 FYNNEI. DNA of the CDR3: TGTGCCAGCAGTTACACAGATACGCAGTATTTT. This translates into CASSYTDTQYF.

This clone was found a few times. The J gene is TRBJ2-3, the V gene TRBV11-2, with D unresolved. The V and J ends lost 5 bases and 6 bases respectively, with 15 bases between them. The CDR3 is 14 amino acids. Germline CDR1 is SGHAT and CDR2 is FQNNGV. This chain's CDR3 is CASSTRSGLDTQYF. The CDR3 bases are TGTGCCAGCAGCACCCGGTCAGGATTGGATACGCAGTATTTT.

This clone showed up just a few times. The V gene is TRBV2, the J gene TRBJ1-1; D might be TRBD1 (6 bases). The CDR3 extends over 14 amino acids. Deletions cut 9 bases from V and 0 bases from J, with 14 bases between. The germline gives CDR1 SNHLY, CDR2 FYNNEI. The CDR3 nucleotides read TGTGCCAGTACGGGACACCTCATGAACACTGAAGCTTTCTTT. Amino acid sequence: CASTGHLMNTEAFF. Drawing the rest from reference TRBV2 and TRBJ1-1, the complete variable domain is EPEVTQTPSHQVTQMGQEVILRCVPISNHLYFYWYRQILGQKVEFLVSFYNNEISEKSEIFDDQFSVERPDGSNFTLKIRSTKLEDSAMYFCASTGHLMNTEAFFGQGTRLTVV.

This clone has a handful of counts. The genes are TRBV29-1 and TRBJ1-3; TRBD1 matches at 8 bases. The CDR3 consists of 14 residues. V was pared by 6 bases and J by 2 bases, with 6 bases of the junction left unmatched. CDR1 and CDR2 (germline): SQVTM, ANQGSEA. The CDR3 sequence is CSVIKQGAGNTIYF. The CDR3 bases are TGCAGCGTGATTAAACAGGGGGCTGGAAACACCATATATTTT.

The chain recombines TRBV30 with TRBJ1-4; TRBD1 might be the D (6 bases). The CDR3 has 13 residues. Deletions cut 2 bases from V and 8 bases from J, with 12 bases between. The germline V gene has CDR1 GTSNPN and CDR2 SVGIG (reference sequence). This chain's CDR3 is CAWSQQRGEKLFF. The CDR3 DNA sequence: TGTGCCTGGAGTCAGCAGAGGGGGGAAAAACTGTTTTTT.